This entry is about one T cell receptor beta chain. Its matching antigen is unknown. Generated by immunoSEQ multiplex PCR, the TCRdb table keeps only in-frame clones and is missing some. The repertoire consists of more than 1,500 clones, with 20% to 30% occurring once and the leading ten covering 14%. This sample is drawn from a study of T cells in narcolepsy. The study, taken as a whole, reports: Reportedly, autoreactive clonotypes were serially detected in patients' blood but not controls'.

V lost 6 bases, J lost 4 bases, and 14 bases lay in between. The CDR3 is 14 residues long. In germline, CDR1 is SGHTS, CDR2 YDEGEE. This chain uses TRBV5-8 with TRBJ1-5, with a possible D match to TRBD1 (5 bases). Specimen: cultured CD4+ T cells from cerebrospinal fluid. The clonotype originates from a human donor with narcolepsy. CDR3 sequence: CASTARDGNQPQHF. CDR3 DNA: TGTGCCAGCACCGCAAGGGACGGTAATCAGCCCCAGCATTTT.